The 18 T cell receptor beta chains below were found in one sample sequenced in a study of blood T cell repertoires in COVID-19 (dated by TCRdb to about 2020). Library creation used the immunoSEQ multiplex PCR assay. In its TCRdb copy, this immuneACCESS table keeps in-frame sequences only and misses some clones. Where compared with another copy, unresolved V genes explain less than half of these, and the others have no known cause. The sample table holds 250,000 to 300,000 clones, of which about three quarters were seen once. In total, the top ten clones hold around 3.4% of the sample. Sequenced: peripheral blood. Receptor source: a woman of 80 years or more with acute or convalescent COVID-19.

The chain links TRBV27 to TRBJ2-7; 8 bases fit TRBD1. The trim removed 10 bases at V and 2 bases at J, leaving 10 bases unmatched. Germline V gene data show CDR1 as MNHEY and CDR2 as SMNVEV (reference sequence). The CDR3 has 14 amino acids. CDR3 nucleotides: TGTGCCACCAAGAGACGACAGGGGACCTACGAGCAGTACTTC. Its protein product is CATKRRQGTYEQYF.

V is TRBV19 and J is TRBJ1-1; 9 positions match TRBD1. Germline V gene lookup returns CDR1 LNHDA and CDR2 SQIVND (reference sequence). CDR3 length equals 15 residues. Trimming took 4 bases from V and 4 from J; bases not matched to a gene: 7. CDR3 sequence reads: CASSTPKTGGTEAFF. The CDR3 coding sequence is TGTGCCAGTAGTACCCCAAAGACAGGGGGCACTGAAGCTTTCTTT.

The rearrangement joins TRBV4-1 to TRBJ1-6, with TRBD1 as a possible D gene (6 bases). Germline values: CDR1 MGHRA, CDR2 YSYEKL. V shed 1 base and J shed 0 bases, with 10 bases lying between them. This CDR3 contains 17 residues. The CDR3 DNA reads TGCGCCAGCAGCCAAGGTTTCAGGGGCTCCTATAATTCACCCCTCCACTTT. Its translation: CASSQGFRGSYNSPLHF.

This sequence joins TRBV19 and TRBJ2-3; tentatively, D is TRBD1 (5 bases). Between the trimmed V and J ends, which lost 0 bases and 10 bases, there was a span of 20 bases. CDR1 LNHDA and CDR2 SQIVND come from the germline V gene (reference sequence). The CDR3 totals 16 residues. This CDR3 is CASSIDLLSVPRAQYF. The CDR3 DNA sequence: TGTGCCAGTAGTATAGATCTCCTATCCGTCCCCAGGGCGCAGTATTTT.

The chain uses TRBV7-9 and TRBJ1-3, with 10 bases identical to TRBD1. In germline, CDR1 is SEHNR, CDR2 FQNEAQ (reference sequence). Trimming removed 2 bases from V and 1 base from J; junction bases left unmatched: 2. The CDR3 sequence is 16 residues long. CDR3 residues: CASSLRGQGSGNTIYF. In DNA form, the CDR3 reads TGTGCCAGCAGCTTAAGGGGACAGGGGTCTGGAAACACCATATATTTT.

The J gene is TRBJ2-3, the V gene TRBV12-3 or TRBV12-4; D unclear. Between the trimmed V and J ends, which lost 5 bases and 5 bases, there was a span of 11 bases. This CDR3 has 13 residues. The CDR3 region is CASSLRNRDTQYF. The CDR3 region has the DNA TGTGCCAGCAGTCTTAGAAACCGAGATACGCAGTATTTT.

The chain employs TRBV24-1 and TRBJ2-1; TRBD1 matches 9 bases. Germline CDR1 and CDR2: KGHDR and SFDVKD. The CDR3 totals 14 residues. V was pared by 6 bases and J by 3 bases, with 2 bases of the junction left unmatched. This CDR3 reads CATSPGQGYNEQFF. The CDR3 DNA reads TGTGCCACCAGTCCGGGACAGGGCTACAATGAGCAGTTCTTC.

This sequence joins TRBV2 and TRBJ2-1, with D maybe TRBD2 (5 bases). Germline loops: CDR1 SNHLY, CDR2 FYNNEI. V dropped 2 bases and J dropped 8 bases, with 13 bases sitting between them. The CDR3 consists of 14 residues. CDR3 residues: CASSEFGVRDEQFF. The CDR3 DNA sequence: TGTGCCAGCAGTGAATTCGGGGTACGGGATGAGCAGTTCTTC.

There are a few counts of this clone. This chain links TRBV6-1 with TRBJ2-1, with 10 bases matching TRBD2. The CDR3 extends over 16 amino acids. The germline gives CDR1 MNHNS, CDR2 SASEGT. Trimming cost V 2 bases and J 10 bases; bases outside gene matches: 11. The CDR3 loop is CASSELGAGGPREQFF. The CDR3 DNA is TGTGCCAGCAGTGAACTAGGAGCGGGAGGGCCTAGGGAGCAGTTCTTC.

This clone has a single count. CDR3 DNA: TGTGCCACCCGAACAGGGAACTATGGCTACACCTTC. This codes for CATRTGNYGYTF. The chain recombines TRBV19 with TRBJ1-2; D is perhaps TRBD1 (6 bases). V lost 10 bases and J 2 bases, leaving 11 bases between the germline ends. The germline gives CDR1 LNHDA, CDR2 SQIVND (reference sequence). The CDR3 is made up of 12 amino acids.

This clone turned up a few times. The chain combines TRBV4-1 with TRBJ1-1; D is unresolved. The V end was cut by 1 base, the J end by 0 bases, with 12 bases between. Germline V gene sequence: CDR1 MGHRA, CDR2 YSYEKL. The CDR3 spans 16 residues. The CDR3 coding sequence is TGCGCCAGCAGCCAAGGAAGCGCAGCCATGAACACTGAAGCTTTCTTT. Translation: CASSQGSAAMNTEAFF.

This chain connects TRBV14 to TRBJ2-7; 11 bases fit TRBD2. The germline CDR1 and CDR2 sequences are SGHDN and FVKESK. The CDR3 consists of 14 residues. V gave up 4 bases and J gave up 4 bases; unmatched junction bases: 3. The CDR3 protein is CASSRASGRYEQYF. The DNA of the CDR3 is TGTGCCAGCAGCCGGGCTAGCGGGAGGTACGAGCAGTACTTC. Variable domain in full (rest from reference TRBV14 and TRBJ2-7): EAGVTQFPSHSVIEKGQTVTLRCDPISGHDNLYWYRRVMGKEIKFLLHFVKESKQDESGMPNNRFLAERTGGTYSTLKVQPAELEDSGVYFCASSRASGRYEQYFGPGTRLTVT.

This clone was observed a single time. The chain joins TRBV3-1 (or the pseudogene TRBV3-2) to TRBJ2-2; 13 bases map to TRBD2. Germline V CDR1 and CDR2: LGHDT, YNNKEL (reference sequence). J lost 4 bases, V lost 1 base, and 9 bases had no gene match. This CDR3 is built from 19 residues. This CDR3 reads CASSQVRRTSGRGTGELFF. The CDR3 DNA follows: TGTGCCAGCAGCCAAGTACGCCGGACTAGCGGGAGAGGCACCGGGGAGCTGTTTTTT.

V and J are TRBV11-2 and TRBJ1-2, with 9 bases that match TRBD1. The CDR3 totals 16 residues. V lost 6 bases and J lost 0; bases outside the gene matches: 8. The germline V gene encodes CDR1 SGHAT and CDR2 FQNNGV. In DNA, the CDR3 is TGTGCCAGCAGACTCGGACAGGGGCTTACTAACTATGGCTACACCTTC. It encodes CASRLGQGLTNYGYTF. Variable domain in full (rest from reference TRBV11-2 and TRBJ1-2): EAGVAQSPRYKIIEKRQSVAFWCNPISGHATLYWYQQILGQGPKLLIQFQNNGVVDDSQLPKDRFSAERLKGVDSTLKIQPAKLEDSAVYLCASRLGQGLTNYGYTFGSGTRLTVV.

The CDR3 nucleotides read TGTGCCAGCAGCTTGGAAGGCGGGGGCGTTTTCAGTGAAGCTTTCTTT. It encodes CASSLEGGGVFSEAFF. This chain connects TRBV5-6 to TRBJ1-1; D perhaps matches TRBD1 (6 bases). This CDR3 is 16 amino acids long. The V gene lost 0 bases and the J gene lost 7 bases, with 19 bases spanning the gap. Germline lookup yields CDR1 SGHDT and CDR2 YYEEEE.

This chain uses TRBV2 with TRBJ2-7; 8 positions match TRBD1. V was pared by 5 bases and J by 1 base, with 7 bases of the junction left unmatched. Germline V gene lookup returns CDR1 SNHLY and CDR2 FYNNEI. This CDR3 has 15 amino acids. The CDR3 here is CASSLDRARSYEQYF. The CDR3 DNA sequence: TGTGCCAGCAGTTTGGACAGGGCGAGGTCCTACGAGCAGTACTTC.

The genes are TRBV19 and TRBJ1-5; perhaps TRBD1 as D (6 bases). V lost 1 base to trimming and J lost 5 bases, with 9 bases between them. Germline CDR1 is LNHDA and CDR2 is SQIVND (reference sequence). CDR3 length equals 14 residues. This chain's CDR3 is CASSIGGGHQPQHF. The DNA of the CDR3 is TGTGCCAGTAGTATAGGGGGGGGGCATCAGCCCCAGCATTTT. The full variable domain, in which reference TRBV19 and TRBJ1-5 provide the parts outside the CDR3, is DGGITQSPKYLFRKEGQNVTLSCEQNLNHDAMYWYRQDPGQGLRLIYYSQIVNDFQKGDIAEGYSVSREKKESFPLTVTSAQKNPTAFYLCASSIGGGHQPQHFGDGTRLSIL.

The CDR3 DNA is TGCGCCAGCAGCTTGAACCCGCAGTCCTACGAGCAGTACTTC. Protein sequence: CASSLNPQSYEQYF. V and J are TRBV5-1 and TRBJ2-7; no clear D. The ends were cut back, 1 base at V and 1 base at J, with 9 bases in the middle. CDR1 SGHRS and CDR2 YFSETQ come from the germline V gene. This CDR3 has 14 amino acids.